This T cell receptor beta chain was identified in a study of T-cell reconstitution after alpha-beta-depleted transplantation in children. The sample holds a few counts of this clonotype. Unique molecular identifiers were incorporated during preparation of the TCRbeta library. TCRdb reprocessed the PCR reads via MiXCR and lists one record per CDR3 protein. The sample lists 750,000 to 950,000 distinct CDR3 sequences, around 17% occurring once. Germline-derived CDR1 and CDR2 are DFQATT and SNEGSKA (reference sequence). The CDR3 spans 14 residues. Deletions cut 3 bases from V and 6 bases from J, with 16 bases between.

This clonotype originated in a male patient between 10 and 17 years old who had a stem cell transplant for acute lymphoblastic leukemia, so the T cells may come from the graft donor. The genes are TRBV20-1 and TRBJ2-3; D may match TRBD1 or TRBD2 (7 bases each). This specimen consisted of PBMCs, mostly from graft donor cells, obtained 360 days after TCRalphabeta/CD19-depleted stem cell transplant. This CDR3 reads CSASKGEGADTQYF. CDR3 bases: TGCAGTGCTAGTAAGGGGGAGGGGGCCGATACGCAGTATTTT.